A selection of T cell receptor beta chains follows, all from one sample in a study of blood T cell repertoires in COVID-19. The repertoire was sequenced with immunoSEQ multiplex PCR; TCRdb's copy has only in-frame clones and lacks some. Of about 280,000 clones listed, 88% are singletons. The specimen sequenced was peripheral blood. The receptors were sampled from a man between 18 and 35 years old with active or convalescent COVID-19. Each CDR3 is given with its conserved first and last residue. Each record gives: D gene, clone size, J gene, V gene, CDR3 DNA, CDR3 protein. D genes are given only for firm matches. Some rows mark clone size as missing; the rest say once, few, many or name a class of expanded clone.

>TRBD1|NA|TRBJ1-4|TRBV4-1
TGCGCCAGCAGCCCGGGACAGGGGGCCTACGGTGAAAAACTGTTTTTT
CASSPGQGAYGEKLFF
>TRBD1|few|TRBJ2-1|TRBV2
TGTGCCAGCACGGACAGGGACAATGAGCAGTTCTTC
CASTDRDNEQFF
>TRBD1|once|TRBJ2-3|TRBV7-3
TGTGCCAGCAGCCCCAGGGGGCGCGTTGATACGCAGTATTTT
CASSPRGRVDTQYF
>NA|NA|TRBJ2-7|TRBV9
TGTGCCAGCAGCGTAGTGACGGGCTACGAGCAGTACTTC
CASSVVTGYEQYF
>TRBD2|NA|TRBJ2-1|TRBV11-2
TGTGCCAGCAGCTTACTAACGGGGGGACCCTACAATGAGCAGTTCTTC
CASSLLTGGPYNEQFF
>TRBD2|few|TRBJ2-1|TRBV9
TGTGCCAGCAGCCGCCCGAGCGGGGGTTACAATGAGCAGTTCTTC
CASSRPSGGYNEQFF
>TRBD1|once|TRBJ1-2|TRBV5-3
TGTGCCAGAAGCTTAGACAGGGGGCAATATGGCTACACCTTC
CARSLDRGQYGYTF
>TRBD1|NA|TRBJ1-3|TRBV5-4
TGTGCCAGCAGCCCCGCTAGAAGGGGGCGAGGGTGGAACACCATATATTTT
CASSPARRGRGWNTIYF
>NA|NA|TRBJ2-5|TRBV10-3
TGTGCCATCAGTGTCTCAGGGGCAAGCCAAGAGACCCAGTACTTC
CAISVSGASQETQYF
>NA|NA|TRBJ1-1|TRBV15
TGTGCCACCAGCAGAGATCGGGGGGGTGTCACTGAAGCTTTCTTT
CATSRDRGGVTEAFF
>TRBD2|NA|TRBJ2-7|TRBV3-1/TRBV3-2
TGTGCCAGCAGCCAAGGCGGGGGGTACCCCTACGAGCAGTACTTC
CASSQGGGYPYEQYF
>TRBD1|NA|TRBJ1-2|TRBV10-3
TGTGCCATCAGTGCGCCAGGGGGGAATGGCTACACCTTC
CAISAPGGNGYTF
>NA|few|TRBJ2-7|TRBV18
TGTGCCAGCTCACCAACAACCTACGAGCAGTACTTC
CASSPTTYEQYF
>NA|NA|TRBJ2-1|TRBV7-9
TGTGCCAGCAGTCAAGGGCGGACTCACAATGAGCAGTTCTTC
CASSQGRTHNEQFF
>NA|NA|TRBJ2-3|TRBV9
TGTGCCAGCAGCCCCACGCGGAGCACAGATACGCAGTATTTT
CASSPTRSTDTQYF
>NA|NA|TRBJ2-7|TRBV27
TGTGCCAGCAGTCCCAGGGGGGTTGAGCAGTACTTC
CASSPRGVEQYF
>NA|NA|TRBJ1-4|TRBV2
TGTGCCAGCAGGAGGGTGGGTGTTGAAAAACTGTTTTTT
CASRRVGVEKLFF
>TRBD1|NA|TRBJ1-2|TRBV3-1/TRBV3-2
TGTGCCAGCAGCCAATTCGGGACAGGGGATATGGACTATGGCTACACCTTC
CASSQFGTGDMDYGYTF
>TRBD1|NA|TRBJ1-1|TRBV10-1
TGCGCCAGCAGTTTAGACAGGGCTGCGGTGGAAGCTTTCTTT
CASSLDRAAVEAFF
>NA|NA|TRBJ1-5|TRBV12-3/TRBV12-4
TGTGCCAGCAGTTTCGGCGGGAATCAGCCCCAGCATTTT
CASSFGGNQPQHF
>TRBD2|NA|TRBJ2-2|TRBV9
TGTGCCAGCAGCGCTAGCGGGGGGGCGACCGGGGAGCTGTTTTTT
CASSASGGATGELFF
>TRBD1|NA|TRBJ2-3|TRBV9
TGTGCCAGCTCGGTGGGGACAGCATCAGATACGCAGTATTTT
CASSVGTASDTQYF
>NA|NA|TRBJ2-1|TRBV7-9
TGTGCCAGCAGCTTTAGCGTTAGCTCCTACAATGAGCAGTTCTTC
CASSFSVSSYNEQFF
>NA|NA|TRBJ2-7|TRBV6-6
TGTGCCAGCAGCGGGGGGCAGGTCCCCTCCTACGAGCAGTACTTC
CASSGGQVPSYEQYF